This T cell receptor beta chain was documented in a study of T cells in Graves' hyperthyroidism and ophthalmopathy. This clonotype was seen many times. RNA transcripts gave rise to amplified TCR beta CDR3 regions. The TCR CDR3 was amplified in a first-round RT-PCR using the HTBI primer set. TCRdb redid the calling of the multiplex PCR reads with MiXCR, one entry per CDR3 protein. The sample shows about half a million distinct CDR3 sequences, roughly a sixth of them seen only once. This receptor was obtained from a woman aged 30 to 39 with Graves' ophthalmopathy. Material for sequencing was blood.

CDR3 DNA: TGTGCCAGCAGTTCGTACCCCGGGACTAGCTCCAGCTCCTACAATGAGCAGTTCTTC. It is translated as CASSSYPGTSSSSYNEQFF. The V call is TRBV28, the J call TRBJ2-1; 9 nucleotides line up with TRBD2. Per germline, CDR1 MDHEN and CDR2 SYDVKM. V was clipped by 4 bases and J by 0 bases; unmatched bases: 13. The CDR3 is 19 amino acids.